Listed here are 25 T cell receptor beta chains from one sample, sequenced in a study of memory CD4+ T cells and cytomegalovirus serostatus. Single viable CD3+CD4+CD8-CD45RO+ cells were sorted as the memory CD4+ T cells. The protocol was immunoSEQ multiplex PCR, while the TCRdb copy is restricted to in-frame clones and leaves out a portion. The top ten hold under 0.7% of the sample, which has some 44,000 clones, 60% to 80% seen once. The sequencing input was memory CD4+ T cells from blood. These TCRs come from an adult in good health and CMV-seronegative.

The V and J genes are TRBV6-5 and TRBJ2-7; TRBD2 is a possible D gene (6 bases). V dropped 2 bases and J dropped 3 bases, with 8 bases sitting between them. CDR3 size: 13 residues. Germline V gives CDR1 MNHEY, CDR2 SVGAGI. In nucleotides, the CDR3 is TGTGCCAGCAGTTACGGCGGGGTCTACGAGCAGTACTTC. As protein: CASSYGGVYEQYF.

This chain joins TRBV7-9 and TRBJ2-1; D unresolved. V was pared by 5 bases and J by 5 bases, with 4 bases between. Germline V CDR1 and CDR2: SEHNR, FQNEAQ (reference sequence). The CDR3 sequence is 11 residues long. This chain's CDR3 is CASSVDNEQFF. The CDR3 DNA is TGTGCCAGCAGCGTAGACAATGAGCAGTTCTTC.

This clone was seen once. The chain carries TRBV9 and TRBJ1-2, with TRBD1 as a possible D gene (6 bases). Trimming pared 3 bases from V and 3 bases from J, leaving 21 bases between. This CDR3 is built from 17 residues. Germline V lookup: CDR1 SGDLS, CDR2 YYNGEE. The CDR3 region is CASSAHPGGTTDYGYTF. The CDR3 DNA reads as TGTGCCAGCAGCGCCCACCCCGGAGGGACAACCGACTATGGCTACACCTTC.

The sample holds one count of this clone. This chain connects TRBV6-5 to TRBJ2-5, with TRBD2 identical over 9 bases. The CDR3 totals 15 residues. After removal of 2 bases from V and 6 bases from J, the junction contained 7 bases not matched to a gene. Germline V gives CDR1 MNHEY, CDR2 SVGAGI. The CDR3 loop reads CASSYPAGGGKTQYF. CDR3 DNA: TGTGCCAGCAGTTACCCGGCGGGGGGGGGAAAGACCCAGTACTTC.

The V and J genes are TRBV14 and TRBJ1-2; unclear D gene. Per the germline V gene, CDR1 is SGHDN and CDR2 is FVKESK. There are 13 residues in the CDR3. V was shortened by 0 bases and J by 4 bases, with 6 bases between the two germline ends. The DNA for the CDR3 is TGTGCCAGCAGCCAAGAGGAATCCTATGGCTACACCTTC. Protein sequence: CASSQEESYGYTF. The full variable domain, in which reference TRBV14 and TRBJ1-2 provide the parts outside the CDR3, is EAGVTQFPSHSVIEKGQTVTLRCDPISGHDNLYWYRRVMGKEIKFLLHFVKESKQDESGMPNNRFLAERTGGTYSTLKVQPAELEDSGVYFCASSQEESYGYTFGSGTRLTVV.

A few counts support this clone. The chain links TRBV9 to TRBJ1-1, with D possibly TRBD1 on 6 matching bases. This CDR3 is built from 15 residues. V was clipped by 6 bases and J by 2 bases, with 17 bases between them. Per germline, CDR1 SGDLS and CDR2 YYNGEE. CDR3: CASTEGTSSNTEAFF. DNA of the CDR3: TGTGCCAGCACGGAGGGGACAAGTAGTAACACTGAAGCTTTCTTT.

The chain couples TRBV6-1 to TRBJ1-2; D may be TRBD1 (5 bases). In germline, CDR1 is MNHNS, CDR2 SASEGT. Between the trimmed V and J ends, which lost 7 bases and 2 bases, there was a span of 17 bases. CDR3 length: 15 residues. CDR3 loop: CASTQGLGANYGYTF. The CDR3 DNA follows: TGTGCCAGCACCCAGGGTTTAGGGGCCAACTATGGCTACACCTTC.

The rearrangement links TRBV19 to TRBJ2-1; 15 nucleotides match TRBD2. V was clipped by 5 bases and J by 10 bases; unmatched bases: 9. Germline V gene lookup returns CDR1 LNHDA and CDR2 SQIVND (reference sequence). The CDR3 totals 16 residues. CDR3 sequence: CASSSRTSGGAREQFF. CDR3 coding DNA: TGTGCCAGTAGTTCCAGGACTAGCGGGGGGGCCCGAGAGCAGTTCTTC.

The J gene is TRBJ1-2, the V gene TRBV2; the D is unclear. The CDR3 loop spans 13 amino acids. V was cut by 4 bases and J by 6 bases, with 12 bases left in between. The germline V gene has CDR1 SNHLY and CDR2 FYNNEI. CDR3 in amino acids: CASSADIANGYTF. In nucleotides, the CDR3 is TGTGCCAGCAGTGCCGACATAGCAAATGGCTACACCTTC.

This clone occurred a few times. V usage is TRBV2 and J usage is TRBJ1-1; D gene ambiguous. Germline loops: CDR1 SNHLY, CDR2 FYNNEI. V was shortened by 7 bases and J by 2 bases, with 11 bases between the two germline ends. The length of the CDR3 is 13 residues. The CDR3 DNA sequence: TGTGCCAGCATTATCATTCCAAACACTGAAGCTTTCTTT. Amino acid sequence: CASIIIPNTEAFF.

This chain links TRBV18 with TRBJ2-2, with D possibly being TRBD1 (6 bases). Germline CDR1 and CDR2: KGHSH and LQKENI. V lost 3 bases and J 0 bases, leaving 11 bases between the germline ends. This CDR3 is 16 amino acids long. The CDR3 DNA reads as TGTGCCAGCTCACCGAAACAGGGTACGAACACCGGGGAGCTGTTTTTT. Translation gives CASSPKQGTNTGELFF.

This chain connects TRBV2 to TRBJ2-7, with 8 bases fitting TRBD1. V shed 8 bases and J 7 bases; nucleotides not matched to a gene: 10. The CDR3 runs to 13 residues. Germline values: CDR1 SNHLY, CDR2 FYNNEI. The DNA of the CDR3 is TGTGCCAGCGTTGGGACAGGTTGGGGTGAGCAGTACTTC. This sequence encodes CASVGTGWGEQYF.

Points on this clone: The junction shows a germline mismatch at one end, possibly a read error. The V call is TRBV6-1, the J call TRBJ1-2, with D possibly TRBD1 on 6 matching bases. The CDR3 is 14 residues long. Germline values: CDR1 MNHNS, CDR2 SASEGT. The CDR3 protein is CASNERGERDGYTF. The CDR3 region has the DNA TGTGCCAGCAATGAAAGGGGGGAACGCGATGGCTACACCTTC.

V and J are TRBV11-2 and TRBJ1-6, with D maybe TRBD1 (5 bases). CDR3 length: 15 residues. Germline lookup yields CDR1 SGHAT and CDR2 FQNNGV. V was clipped by 0 bases and J by 14 bases, with 17 bases between them. CDR3 residues: CASSLEAGRMRTLHF. The CDR3 nucleotides are TGTGCCAGCAGCTTAGAGGCAGGGCGTATGAGAACCCTCCACTTT. The full variable domain, rest sourced from reference TRBV11-2 and TRBJ1-6, is EAGVAQSPRYKIIEKRQSVAFWCNPISGHATLYWYQQILGQGPKLLIQFQNNGVVDDSQLPKDRFSAERLKGVDSTLKIQPAKLEDSAVYLCASSLEAGRMRTLHFGNGTRLTVT.

This chain connects TRBV4-2 to TRBJ2-3; D gene uncertain. V was shortened by 4 bases and J by 1 base, with 12 bases between the two germline ends. The germline V gene has CDR1 LGHNA and CDR2 YNFKEQ. The CDR3 sequence is 15 residues long. In DNA, the CDR3 is TGTGCCAGCAGCCCCTCTTGGGGTGGCACAGATACGCAGTATTTT. It translates to CASSPSWGGTDTQYF.

The J gene is TRBJ1-6, the V gene TRBV14; D is unclear. The germline V and J ends were trimmed by 0 bases and 8 bases, with 11 bases remaining between them. CDR1 SGHDN and CDR2 FVKESK come from the germline V gene. The CDR3 consists of 15 residues. CDR3 region: CASSQEHGIDSPLHF. The CDR3 DNA sequence: TGTGCCAGCAGCCAAGAACATGGTATTGATTCACCCCTCCACTTT.

This clone was detected a few times. This chain uses TRBV27 with TRBJ1-5; D gene unclear. Germline CDR1 reads MNHEY; CDR2 reads SMNVEV (reference sequence). This CDR3 region has 15 residues. Trimming took off 2 bases at V and 0 bases at J, with 8 bases between the two ends. CDR3 DNA: TGTGCCAGCAGTTTAAGTCCTATTAGCAATCAGCCCCAGCATTTT. This gives the protein CASSLSPISNQPQHF.

The rearrangement joins TRBV15 to TRBJ1-6; a possible D gene is TRBD1 (5 bases). There are 15 residues in the CDR3. V shed 5 bases and J shed 6 bases, with 14 bases lying between them. Germline CDR1 and CDR2: LNHNV and YYDKDF (reference sequence). The CDR3 region has the DNA TGTGCCACCAGCTTACTGCGGGGCGGTAATTCACCCCTCCACTTT. Protein sequence: CATSLLRGGNSPLHF.

The rearrangement links TRBV9 to TRBJ2-3, with D uncertain. CDR1 SGDLS and CDR2 YYNGEE come from the germline V gene. The CDR3 totals 14 residues. Deletions cut 4 bases from V and 0 bases from J, with 9 bases between. Written as DNA, the CDR3 is TGTGCCAGCAGCCCGGCGATCAGCACAGATACGCAGTATTTT. Translating gives CASSPAISTDTQYF.

The rearrangement uses TRBV2 and TRBJ2-3; D is perhaps TRBD2 (6 bases). This CDR3 is built from 16 residues. The germline V gene encodes CDR1 SNHLY and CDR2 FYNNEI. V lost 9 bases and J 0 bases, leaving 19 bases between the germline ends. The CDR3 here is CASTFGGGLSTDTQYF. The DNA of the CDR3 is TGTGCCAGTACCTTCGGGGGAGGACTGAGCACAGATACGCAGTATTTT.

V gene TRBV5-4 combines with J gene TRBJ2-5; TRBD2 agrees at 7 bases. J gave up 3 bases and V 0 bases, and 11 bases lay outside the gene matches. This CDR3 contains 17 residues. CDR1 is SGHNT, CDR2 YYREEE, per germline (reference sequence). This chain's CDR3 is CASSLVVLRTRKETQYF. The CDR3 DNA reads TGTGCCAGCAGCTTGGTTGTTTTGCGGACTAGGAAAGAGACCCAGTACTTC.

This clone showed up just a few times. V is TRBV2 and J is TRBJ2-2; 7 bases map to TRBD2. J lost 4 bases, V lost 6 bases, and 8 bases had no gene match. Looked up from germline, CDR1 is SNHLY and CDR2 is FYNNEI. The CDR3 has 15 residues. The CDR3: CASRPERGSTGELFF. CDR3 in DNA: TGTGCCAGCAGGCCCGAGCGGGGCTCCACCGGGGAGCTGTTTTTT.

The chain has TRBV7-8 and TRBJ2-5; D perhaps matches TRBD1 (5 bases). V shed 1 base and J shed 5 bases, with 8 bases lying between them. The germline CDR1 and CDR2 sequences are SGHVS and FQNEAQ. The CDR3 totals 13 residues. The CDR3: CASSLVPGETQYF. In DNA, the CDR3 is TGTGCCAGCAGCTTAGTGCCAGGGGAGACCCAGTACTTC.

The chain links TRBV11-2 to TRBJ2-2; no firm D call. The germline gives CDR1 SGHAT, CDR2 FQNNGV. V was pared by 5 bases and J by 3 bases, with 13 bases between. The CDR3 is 15 amino acids. The CDR3, as DNA: TGTGCCAGCAGCGCCATTCTGACGGACACCGGGGAGCTGTTTTTT. Translating gives CASSAILTDTGELFF.

Relative to its sample, this clone is medium-sized. The rearrangement joins TRBV2 to TRBJ2-7; D may be TRBD1 or TRBD2 (5 bases each). This CDR3 spans 15 amino acids. The germline V gene has CDR1 SNHLY and CDR2 FYNNEI. The V end was cut by 7 bases, the J end by 6 bases, with 22 bases between. DNA of the CDR3: TGTGCCAGCACCGCGGGTTGGCAGGGAGTCCCCGAGCAGTACTTC. It specifies CASTAGWQGVPEQYF.